This TCR beta chain was obtained from a study of Graves' ophthalmopathy and Graves' hyperthyroidism. For repertoire sequencing, the TCR beta CDR3 regions were amplified from RNA transcripts. RT-PCR with HTBI primers came first, then second-round multiplex PCR. TCRdb re-analysed the multiplex PCR reads in MiXCR, keeping a single row per CDR3 protein. The data hold fewer than 650,000 distinct CDR3 sequences, with roughly 20% observed a single time. Stable hyperthyroidism meant no ophthalmopathy within 18 months of follow-up. The J segment lost 8 bases and the V segment lost 2 bases, leaving 8 bases of the junction unmatched. The CDR3 consists of 14 residues. CDR1 and CDR2 (germline): MGHRA, YSYEKL. Study findings and constraints: Most expanded thyroid clonotypes above 0.001 frequency also appeared in blood.

Remarks on this clonotype: What it binds is unknown.

The TCR was taken from a woman between 18 and 29 years old with stable Graves' hyperthyroidism. Some clones in this sample may be carry-over from other donors' samples. What was sequenced was peripheral blood. V usage is TRBV4-1 and J usage is TRBJ1-2; TRBD1 aligns across 7 bases. CDR3 DNA sequence: TGCGCCAGCAGCCAACCCAGACAGGGTGCGGGCTACACCTTC. Translation gives CASSQPRQGAGYTF.